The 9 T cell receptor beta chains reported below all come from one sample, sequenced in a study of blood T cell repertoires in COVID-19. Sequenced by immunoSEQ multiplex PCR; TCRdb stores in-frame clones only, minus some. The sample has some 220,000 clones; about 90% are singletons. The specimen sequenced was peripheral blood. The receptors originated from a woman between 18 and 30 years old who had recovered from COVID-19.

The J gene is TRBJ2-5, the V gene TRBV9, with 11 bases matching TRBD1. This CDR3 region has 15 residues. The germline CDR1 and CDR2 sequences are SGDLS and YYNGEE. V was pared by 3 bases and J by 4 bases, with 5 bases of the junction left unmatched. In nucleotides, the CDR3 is TGTGCCAGCAGCGAGTGGACAGGGGGCATAGAGACCCAGTACTTC. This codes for CASSEWTGGIETQYF.

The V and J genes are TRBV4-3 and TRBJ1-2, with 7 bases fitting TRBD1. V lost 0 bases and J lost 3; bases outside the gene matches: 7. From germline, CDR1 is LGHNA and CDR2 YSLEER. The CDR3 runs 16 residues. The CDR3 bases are TGCGCCAGCAGCCAAGAGAGGGGACAGCTTTACTATGGCTACACCTTC. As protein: CASSQERGQLYYGYTF.

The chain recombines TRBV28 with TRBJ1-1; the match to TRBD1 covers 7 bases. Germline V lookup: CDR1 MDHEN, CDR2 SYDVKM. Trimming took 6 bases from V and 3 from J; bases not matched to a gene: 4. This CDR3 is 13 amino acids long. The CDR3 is CASRSTGYTEAFF. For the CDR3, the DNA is TGTGCCAGCAGGTCGACAGGGTACACTGAAGCTTTCTTT.

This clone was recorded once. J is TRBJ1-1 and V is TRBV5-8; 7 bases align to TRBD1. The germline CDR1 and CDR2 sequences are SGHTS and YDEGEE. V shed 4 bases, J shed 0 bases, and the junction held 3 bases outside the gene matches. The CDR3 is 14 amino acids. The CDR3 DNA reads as TGTGCCAGCAGCATGGACAGGATGAACACTGAAGCTTTCTTT. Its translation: CASSMDRMNTEAFF. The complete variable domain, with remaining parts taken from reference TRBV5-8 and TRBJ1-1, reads EAGVTQSPTHLIKTRGQQATLRCSPISGHTSVYWYQQALGLGLQFLLWYDEGEERNRGNFPPRFSGRQFPNYSSELNVNALELEDSALYLCASSMDRMNTEAFFGQGTRLTVV.

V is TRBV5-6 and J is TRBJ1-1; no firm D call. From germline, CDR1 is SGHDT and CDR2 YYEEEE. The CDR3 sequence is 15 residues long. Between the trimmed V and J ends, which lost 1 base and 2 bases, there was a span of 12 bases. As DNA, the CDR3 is TGTGCCAGCAGCTTGAGGGAGGGTATAAACACTGAAGCTTTCTTT. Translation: CASSLREGINTEAFF.

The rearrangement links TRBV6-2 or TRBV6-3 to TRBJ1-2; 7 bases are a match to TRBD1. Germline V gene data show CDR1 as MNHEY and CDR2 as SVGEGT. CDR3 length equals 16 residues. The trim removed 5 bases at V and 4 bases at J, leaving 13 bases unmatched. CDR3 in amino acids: CASSAEIQGISYGYTF. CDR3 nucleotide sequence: TGTGCCAGCAGTGCAGAAATACAGGGGATTAGCTATGGCTACACCTTC.

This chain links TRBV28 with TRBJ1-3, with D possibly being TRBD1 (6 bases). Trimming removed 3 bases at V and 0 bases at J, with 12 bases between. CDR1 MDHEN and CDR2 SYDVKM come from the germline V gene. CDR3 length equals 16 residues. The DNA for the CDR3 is TGTGCCAGCAGTTTCCAAGGACAGATCTCTGGAAACACCATATATTTT. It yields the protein CASSFQGQISGNTIYF.

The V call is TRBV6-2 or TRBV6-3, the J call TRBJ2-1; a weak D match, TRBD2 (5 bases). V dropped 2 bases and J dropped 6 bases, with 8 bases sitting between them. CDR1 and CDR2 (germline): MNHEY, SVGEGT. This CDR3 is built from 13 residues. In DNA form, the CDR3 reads TGTGCCAGCAGTTACCGTGAGGGCAATGAGCAGTTCTTC. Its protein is CASSYREGNEQFF.

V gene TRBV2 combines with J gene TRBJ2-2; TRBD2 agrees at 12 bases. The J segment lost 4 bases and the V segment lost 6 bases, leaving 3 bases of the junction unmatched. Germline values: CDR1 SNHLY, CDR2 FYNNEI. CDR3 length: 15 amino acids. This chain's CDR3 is CASRPGLAGTGELFF. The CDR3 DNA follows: TGTGCCAGCAGACCGGGACTAGCGGGCACCGGGGAGCTGTTTTTT.